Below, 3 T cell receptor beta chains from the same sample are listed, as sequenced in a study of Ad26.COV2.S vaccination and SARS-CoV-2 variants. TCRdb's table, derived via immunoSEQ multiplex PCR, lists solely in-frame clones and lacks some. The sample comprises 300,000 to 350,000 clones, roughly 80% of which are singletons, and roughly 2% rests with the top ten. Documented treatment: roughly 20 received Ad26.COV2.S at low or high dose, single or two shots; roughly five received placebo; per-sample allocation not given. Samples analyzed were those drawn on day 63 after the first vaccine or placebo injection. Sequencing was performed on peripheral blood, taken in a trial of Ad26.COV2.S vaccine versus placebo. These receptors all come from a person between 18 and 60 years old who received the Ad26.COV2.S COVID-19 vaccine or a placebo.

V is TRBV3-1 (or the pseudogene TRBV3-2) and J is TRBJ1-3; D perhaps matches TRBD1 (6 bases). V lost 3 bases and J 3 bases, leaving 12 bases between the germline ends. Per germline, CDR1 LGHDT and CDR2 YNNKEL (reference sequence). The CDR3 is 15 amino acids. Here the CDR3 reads CASSHEQGRGNTIYF. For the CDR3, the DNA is TGTGCCAGCAGCCACGAACAGGGCCGTGGAAACACCATATATTTT.

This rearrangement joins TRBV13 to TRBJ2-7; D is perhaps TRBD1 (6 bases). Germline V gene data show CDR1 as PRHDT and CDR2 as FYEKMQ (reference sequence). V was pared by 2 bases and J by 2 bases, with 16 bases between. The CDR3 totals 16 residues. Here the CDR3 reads CASSLRLRGGAYEQYF. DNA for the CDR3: TGTGCCAGCAGCTTAAGATTACGAGGGGGAGCCTACGAGCAGTACTTC.

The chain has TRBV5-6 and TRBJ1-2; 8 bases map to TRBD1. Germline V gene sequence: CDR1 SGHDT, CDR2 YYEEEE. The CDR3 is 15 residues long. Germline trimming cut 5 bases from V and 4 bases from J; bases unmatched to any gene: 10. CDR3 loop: CASRVQGAQSYGYTF. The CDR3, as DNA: TGTGCCAGCAGGGTGCAGGGGGCGCAGAGCTATGGCTACACCTTC. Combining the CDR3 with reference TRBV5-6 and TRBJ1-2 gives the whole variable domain DAGVTQSPTHLIKTRGQQVTLRCSPKSGHDTVSWYQQALGQGPQFIFQYYEEEERQRGNFPDRFSGHQFPNYSSELNVNALLLGDSALYLCASRVQGAQSYGYTFGSGTRLTVV.